The 18 T cell receptor beta chains below all came from one sample that was sequenced in a study of response to subunit inactivated influenza vaccine. TCRdb re-called the RT-PCR reads through MiXCR, storing one row per CDR3 protein. The table lists 400,000 to 550,000 distinct CDR3 sequences, 25% of them singletons. Sequencing was performed on CD4+ T cells sorted from PBMCs, taken 5 days after vaccination. All receptors derive from a man aged 45 to 65 who received an inactivated influenza vaccine.

This chain uses TRBV20-1 with TRBJ2-5; D remains ambiguous. Germline CDR1 is DFQATT and CDR2 is SNEGSKA (reference sequence). The CDR3 length is 10 residues. Between the trimmed V and J ends, which lost 2 bases and 6 bases, there was a span of 4 bases. This CDR3 is CSARSQTQYF. CDR3 bases: TGCAGTGCTAGATCGCAGACCCAGTACTTC.

J is TRBJ2-2 and V is TRBV4-3; D is undetermined. CDR3 length equals 15 residues. Per germline, CDR1 LGHNA and CDR2 YSLEER. V was cut by 0 bases and J by 3 bases, with 8 bases left in between. The CDR3 sequence: CASSQDAMYTGELFF. In DNA form, the CDR3 reads TGCGCCAGCAGCCAAGATGCTATGTACACCGGGGAGCTGTTTTTT.

V and J are TRBV20-1 and TRBJ1-1, with no clear D. From germline, CDR1 is DFQATT and CDR2 SNEGSKA (reference sequence). V lost 3 bases and J lost 0, with 8 bases in between. This CDR3 has 13 amino acids. DNA for the CDR3: TGCAGTGCTAGGACGACCGTGAACACTGAAGCTTTCTTT. It specifies CSARTTVNTEAFF.

The V call is TRBV12-3 or TRBV12-4, the J call TRBJ1-5; TRBD1 is a possible D gene (6 bases). The CDR3 contains 15 residues. Trimming pared 7 bases from V and 11 bases from J, leaving 24 bases between. The CDR3 region has the DNA TGTGCCAGCACCAAGGGGGACACCGTTCTGTTGGCCCAGCATTTT. Residues: CASTKGDTVLLAQHF.

The genes are TRBV3-1 and TRBJ2-7; 10 positions match TRBD2. CDR1 and CDR2 from the germline V gene are LGHDT and YNNKEL (reference sequence). The trim removed 6 bases at V and 2 bases at J, leaving 7 bases unmatched. The CDR3 loop spans 15 amino acids. In nucleotides, the CDR3 is TGTGCCAGCAGGCAACTAGCGGGGCCGCCCTACGAGCAGTACTTC. Its protein product is CASRQLAGPPYEQYF.

This clonotype was picked up a small number of times. This chain connects TRBV12-3 or TRBV12-4 to TRBJ2-2; tentative D call: TRBD1 (5 bases). The CDR3 runs 12 residues. V dropped 6 bases and J dropped 7 bases, with 9 bases sitting between them. CDR3 bases: TGTGCCAGCAGATGGACACACGGGGAGCTGTTTTTT. Protein: CASRWTHGELFF.

On this clonotype: A much larger clonotype is one base distant, so this may be a read error. The rearrangement uses TRBV6-5 and TRBJ2-2; no clear D. The CDR3 spans 14 residues. The germline V gene has CDR1 MNHEY and CDR2 SVGAGI. V dropped 2 bases and J dropped 1 base, with 5 bases sitting between them. CDR3 region: CASSYRENTGELFF. CDR3 sequence (DNA): TGTGCCAGCAGTTACAGAGAGAACACCGGGGAGCTGTTTTTT.

This rearrangement joins TRBV20-1 to TRBJ2-4; D unclear. CDR1 and CDR2 (germline): DFQATT, SNEGSKA (reference sequence). The CDR3 sequence is 14 residues long. V shed 1 base and J shed 9 bases, with 16 bases lying between them. CDR3 sequence: CSARALSEVGIQYF. The DNA for the CDR3 is TGCAGTGCTAGAGCTCTTTCTGAGGTTGGCATTCAGTACTTC.

This clonotype turned up a few times. CDR3 sequence: CASSPMSLQETQYF. In DNA form, the CDR3 reads TGCGCCAGCAGCCCGATGTCATTACAAGAGACCCAGTACTTC. The rearrangement links TRBV5-1 to TRBJ2-5; unclear D gene. This CDR3 has 14 amino acids. CDR1 is SGHRS, CDR2 YFSETQ, per germline. Deletions cut 4 bases from V and 2 bases from J, with 12 bases between.

Here the CDR3 DNA reads TGTGCCAGCAGCTTAGATAACAGGCCGAACACCGGGGAGCTGTTTTTT. Translating gives CASSLDNRPNTGELFF. The chain carries TRBV11-3 and TRBJ2-2, with D tentatively TRBD1 (5 bases). CDR1 SGHNT and CDR2 YENEEA come from the germline V gene. The CDR3 has 16 amino acids. V shed 0 bases and J shed 0 bases, with 8 bases lying between them.

This clonotype was picked up a small number of times. The chain couples TRBV7-8 to TRBJ2-5, with D perhaps being TRBD1 or TRBD2 (5 bases each). Germline V CDR1 and CDR2: SGHVS, FQNEAQ. The CDR3 length is 15 residues. Trimming took off 3 bases at V and 1 base at J, with 12 bases between the two ends. The CDR3 DNA follows: TGTGCCAGCAGCTTCGCAGGGACCCGCCAAGAGACCCAGTACTTC. Translation gives CASSFAGTRQETQYF.

The rearrangement links TRBV18 to TRBJ2-7; TRBD2 matches 7 bases. V shed 3 bases, J shed 5 bases, and the junction held 7 bases outside the gene matches. Germline V gene sequence: CDR1 KGHSH, CDR2 LQKENI. The CDR3 sequence is 14 residues long. The CDR3 DNA is TGTGCCAGCTCACCGGGGCGGGGGTCGGACGAGCAGTACTTC. Translating gives CASSPGRGSDEQYF. The full variable domain, with the rest looked up from reference TRBV18 and TRBJ2-7, is NAGVMQNPRHLVRRRGQEARLRCSPMKGHSHVYWYRQLPEEGLKFMVYLQKENIIDESGMPKERFSAEFPKEGPSILRIQQVVRGDSAAYFCASSPGRGSDEQYFGPGTRLTVT.

The chain has TRBV10-3 and TRBJ1-2, with D possibly matching TRBD1 (6 bases). This CDR3 comprises 17 residues. Between the trimmed V and J ends, which lost 0 bases and 5 bases, there was a span of 19 bases. CDR1 and CDR2 from the germline V gene are ENHRY and SYGVKD. The CDR3 here is CAISESSVQGIGYGYTF. The CDR3 nucleotides read TGTGCCATCAGTGAGTCGAGCGTTCAGGGGATAGGGTATGGCTACACCTTC.

J is TRBJ2-7 and V is TRBV7-9; D could derive from TRBD1 or TRBD2 (5 bases each). The CDR3 has 15 amino acids. Deletions cut 4 bases from V and 0 bases from J, with 13 bases between. Germline CDR1 SEHNR, CDR2 FQNEAQ (reference sequence). DNA of the CDR3: TGTGCCAGCAGCTCTACCGGGACCTTCTCCTACGAGCAGTACTTC. It encodes CASSSTGTFSYEQYF.

The rearrangement links TRBV18 to TRBJ1-1; possible D gene TRBD1, 6 bases. CDR1 is KGHSH, CDR2 LQKENI, per germline. With 1 base removed from V and 1 base from J, the gap between germline ends came to 10 bases. This CDR3 has 15 amino acids. The CDR3 nucleotides are TGTGCCAGCTCACCACTGGGACAAACGAACACTGAAGCTTTCTTT. Residues: CASSPLGQTNTEAFF.

V and J are TRBV28 and TRBJ2-3; the D is unclear. Germline values: CDR1 MDHEN, CDR2 SYDVKM. This CDR3 contains 12 residues. This CDR3 is CAFADSTDTQYF. The DNA for the CDR3 is TGTGCATTTGCGGACAGCACAGATACGCAGTATTTT.

The V gene is TRBV4-1, the J gene TRBJ2-1; 10 bases map to TRBD2. Germline CDR1 and CDR2: MGHRA and YSYEKL. CDR3 length: 15 residues. With 2 bases clipped from V and 10 bases from J, the junction kept 8 bases outside the gene matches. The CDR3 DNA is TGCGCCAGCAGCCAACGTCTAGCGGGAGTACAGGAGCAGTTCTTC. It codes for CASSQRLAGVQEQFF.

The V call is TRBV7-2, the J call TRBJ2-3, with TRBD2 matching 11 bases. Germline CDR1 SGHTA, CDR2 FQGNSA. There are 16 residues in the CDR3. V was clipped by 7 bases and J by 1 base; unmatched bases: 7. The CDR3 here is CASNALAGAGTDTQYF. The CDR3 DNA follows: TGTGCCAGCAACGCACTAGCGGGGGCCGGCACAGATACGCAGTATTTT.